This T cell receptor (beta chain) was retrieved from a study of Tregs in tolerant kidney transplant recipients. Study-wide results and limits: In tolerant patients, donor-specific Tregs outgrew total Tregs, suggesting antigen-driven expansion. Activated donor B cell expansion appeared to reveal the most relevant donor-specific TCRbeta repertoire.

The V and J ends lost 7 bases and 0 bases respectively, with 10 bases between them. Germline CDR1 MRHNA, CDR2 SNTAGT. The CDR3 is 14 residues long. Concerning this clone itself: Its cognate antigen is unknown. Read data end 3 residues before the CDR3 end; the end is taken from the germline J gene.

Using immunoSEQ multiplex PCR, the repertoire was profiled, and TCRdb retains in-frame clones only, with some absent. The table counts roughly 48,000 clones; around 0.91% lies in the top ten. Material: CD4+ T cells from blood, obtained before the transplant. This TCR derives from a human donor who received a combined kidney and bone marrow transplant. J is TRBJ2-4 and V is TRBV6-4, with D perhaps TRBD2 (5 bases). The CDR3: CASTYGLAKNIQYF. CDR3 bases read: TGTGCCAGCACCTACGGACTAGCCAAAAACATT.